This TCR beta chain stems from a study of cytomegalovirus exposure and HLA in healthy donors. Per the germline V gene, CDR1 is WNHNN and CDR2 is SYGVQD (reference sequence). V was trimmed by 6 bases and J by 1 base, leaving 12 bases between them. CDR3 length: 14 residues. The PCR made use of 60 Vbeta and 13 Jbeta primers. Method: immunoSEQ multiplex PCR; TCRdb's copy keeps in-frame clones and lacks some. The data show 250,000 to 300,000 clones, 92% seen once. Sequencing was done on a sample of PBMCs. The chain joins TRBV10-1 to TRBJ1-1; possible D gene TRBD1, 6 bases. The receptor was isolated from a girl aged 2 to 10 in good health and CMV-seronegative. CDR3 region: CASSRGGPNTEAFF. In nucleotides, the CDR3 is TGCGCCAGCAGCCGGGGGGGGCCGAACACTGAAGCTTTCTTT.